This paragraph reports one TCR beta chain. Its antigen is currently unknown. Sequencing of TCRbeta CDR3 at survey depth gave sequences and template counts. Sequencing used immunoSEQ multiplex PCR; TCRdb keeps in-frame clones, though not all of them. The sample records some 43,000 clones, about nine tenths being singletons. The CDR3 runs 14 residues. Losses at the gene ends were 2 bases for V and 8 bases for J; bases not matched to a gene: 7. Germline values: CDR1 WSHSY, CDR2 SAAADI. The data originate from a study of tissue T cells after allogeneic stem cell transplantation. Study background: Graft-versus-host disease patients received grafts, four unmodified and three CD34-selected to deplete T cells. Gastrointestinal graft-versus-host disease was present in all patients, each treated with several therapy lines. Points from the study as a whole: Blood and spleen captured only part of the tissue TCR repertoire.

The J gene is TRBJ1-1, the V gene TRBV10-2; 8 nucleotides match TRBD1. The receptor's source is a woman between 40 and 69 years old who later had graft-versus-host disease after an allogeneic stem cell transplant. Sequenced here: blood, sampled before transplantation. DNA of the CDR3: TGCGCCAGCAGTGAGCCTGGGACAGGAGGCGAAGCTTTCTTT. It is translated as CASSEPGTGGEAFF.